This entry features one TCR beta chain sequence. Its antigen target is currently unknown. Base qualities are not recorded, but no much larger clone differs from it by a single base. V is shortened by 6 bases, J by 4 bases, and the region joining them spans 16 bases. The CDR3 numbers 15 residues from cysteine through phenylalanine. This entry keeps only the CDR3 DNA: 45 bases, framed from base 1. The germline V gene encodes CDR1 MNHEY and CDR2 SVGEGT. These data come from a study of Ad26.COV2.S vaccination and SARS-CoV-2 variants (dated by TCRdb to the early 2020s). Notes on the research overall: Donors in the vaccine arm were drawn from COV1001, a multicentre, randomized, double-blind, placebo-controlled phase I-IIa trial testing Ad26.COV2.S in healthy adults. Ad26.COV2.S was given intramuscularly at 5x10^10 or 1x10^11 viral particles, as a single shot or as two shots 56 days apart. The specificity and breadth of SARS-CoV-2-reactive T cell receptors after Ad26.COV2.S vaccination were assessed by TCRbeta repertoire sequencing. The TCR-sequenced set comprised approximately 32 samples: some 19 Ad26.COV2.S vaccine recipients, 5 placebo recipients and 8 SARS-CoV-2 convalescent individuals. Participants in the trial were split at random into five groups of five each, receiving low-dose or high-dose Ad26.COV2.S once or twice, or else placebo on both occasions. Throughout the experiments and outcome assessment, investigators stayed blinded to trial group allocation.

The immunoSEQ Assay was the method used to sequence TCRbeta CDR3 regions. After extraction, genomic DNA underwent amplification by bias-controlled multiplex PCR, followed by high-throughput sequencing. The published analysis was carried out like this. To quantify the absolute abundance of every unique TCRbeta CDR3 region, sequences were collapsed and filtered. T cell fraction was estimated by normalizing TCRbeta template counts to usable DNA, with usable DNA measured through amplification of reference genes found in all nucleated cells. Repertoire TCRs were annotated as SARS-CoV-2-specific when V gene, CDR3 amino acid sequence and J gene were exactly matched to a known reactive TCR set. MIRA supplied the reference SARS-CoV-2 TCR set, which was filtered for enrichment in COVID-19-positive ImmuneCODE repertoires so that public or cross-reactive TCRs were removed. Using the MIRA antigens, annotated TCRs were further analysed by specific ORF or by position within an ORF. Breadth was defined as the number of annotated unique rearrangements divided by the total number of unique productive rearrangements, and depth was defined as the summed frequency of the annotated unique rearrangements. TCR breadth was compared between groups using two-sided Wilcoxon rank-sum tests. This immuneACCESS table, as held by TCRdb, lists in-frame sequences with V and J called but not all clones. Of the missing ones, under half trace to an unresolved V gene in checked studies; the others have no known cause. The V and J calls and the clone size are those of that table, but D and trimming were determined from the DNA. The sample yields about 470,000 clones; 90% were counted once. Of the sample, around 4.2% falls within the top ten clones.

The meaning of the sample's treatment or condition label: approximately 18 received Ad26.COV2.S at low or high dose, single or two shots; a few received placebo; per-sample allocation not given. For vaccine and placebo recipients, repertoires were sequenced using samples collected on day 63 after the first injection. In Cohort 1b, 20 to 25 adults aged 18-55 years were enrolled at a single site in Boston, USA, between 29 July and 7 August 2020. As a vaccine, Ad26.COV2.S was a replication-incompetent adenovirus type 26 vector that expressed a prefusion-stabilized SARS-CoV-2 spike protein derived from the original Wuhan strain. General conclusions and limits of the study: After vaccination, spike-specific CD8+ and CD4+ T cell responses were reported to show substantial breadth. The authors noted that the TCR breadth and depth analyses may have underestimated total T cell responses. The study was not powered for comparison of responses between vaccine doses or regimens. Comparable non-spike TCR breadth was observed between vaccine and placebo recipients, consistent with only spike being contained in the vaccine. Ad26.COV2.S recipients had higher spike-specific TCR breadth than placebo recipients (P = 0.0014).

The sequence links TRBV6-2 or TRBV6-3 to TRBJ1-5; the D gene remains uncertain. The receptor was derived from a person aged 18 to 65 who received the Ad26.COV2.S COVID-19 vaccine or a placebo. This material consisted of peripheral blood, taken in a trial of Ad26.COV2.S vaccine versus placebo. The DNA sequence is as follows: TGTGCCAGCAGCGGTGGAAAGGGATCGAATCAGCCCCAGCATTTT. Translated, it gives CASSGGKGSNQPQHF.